Below are 31 T cell receptor beta chains sequenced from a single sample in a study of shared clonotypes between healthy human individuals. Sequencing used immunoSEQ multiplex PCR; TCRdb keeps in-frame clones, though not all of them. The table has roughly 2 million clones, roughly 96% seen once. Material for sequencing was naive CD4+ T cells sorted from blood. The subset is: CD45RA+ positively selected. The receptors originated from a man between 18 and 29 years old in good health.

This clone came up once. The chain is built from TRBV30 and TRBJ2-3; weak D call: TRBD2 (6 bases). V gave up 3 bases and J gave up 0 bases, with 10 bases separating them. There are 14 residues in the CDR3. CDR1 is GTSNPN, CDR2 SVGIG, per germline (reference sequence). The CDR3 region has the DNA TGTGCCTGGAGGAGAAGCGGGAGCACAGATACGCAGTATTTT. Encoded protein: CAWRRSGSTDTQYF.

The chain uses TRBV11-2 and TRBJ2-6, with D perhaps matching TRBD1 (5 bases). This CDR3 is built from 15 residues. V was pared by 5 bases and J by 2 bases, with 10 bases between. Germline V gene sequence: CDR1 SGHAT, CDR2 FQNNGV. CDR3 loop: CASSRDSAGANVLTF. In DNA form, the CDR3 reads TGTGCCAGCAGCCGCGACAGTGCTGGGGCCAACGTCCTGACTTTC.

The chain couples TRBV27 to TRBJ2-7, with 7 bases that match TRBD1. The CDR3 is 16 amino acids. Germline-derived CDR1 and CDR2 are MNHEY and SMNVEV (reference sequence). Trimming removed 5 bases from V and 0 bases from J; junction bases left unmatched: 10. The CDR3, as DNA: TGTGCCAGCAGTCTTTTCCGGGACAGTCCCTCCTACGAGCAGTACTTC. This codes for CASSLFRDSPSYEQYF.

About this clone: Other DNA sequences in this sample translate to the same CDR3. CDR3 sequence: CATSRRGQGEKLFF. CDR3 bases: TGTGCCACCAGCCGCCGAGGACAGGGTGAAAAACTGTTTTTT. The rearrangement joins TRBV15 to TRBJ1-4, with TRBD1 matching 8 bases. The germline gives CDR1 LNHNV, CDR2 YYDKDF (reference sequence). This CDR3 spans 14 amino acids. The trim removed 5 bases at V and 7 bases at J, leaving 6 bases unmatched.

V usage is TRBV28 and J usage is TRBJ2-1; D tentatively reads TRBD1 or TRBD2 (5 bases each). The CDR3 contains 15 residues. Germline V CDR1 and CDR2: MDHEN, SYDVKM. Trimming pared 3 bases from V and 5 bases from J, leaving 14 bases between. The CDR3 region is CASSFLWGSDNEQFF. The DNA of the CDR3 is TGTGCCAGCAGTTTTTTATGGGGGAGCGACAATGAGCAGTTCTTC. The entire variable domain, with the rest obtained from reference TRBV28 and TRBJ2-1, is as follows: DVKVTQSSRYLVKRTGEKVFLECVQDMDHENMFWYRQDPGLGLRLIYFSYDVKMKEKGDIPEGYSVSREKKERFSLILESASTNQTSMYLCASSFLWGSDNEQFFGPGTRLTVL.

This sequence joins TRBV18 and TRBJ1-2; 9 bases match TRBD1. Trimming took 3 bases from V and 4 from J; bases not matched to a gene: 6. CDR3 length equals 15 residues. CDR1 and CDR2 from the germline V gene are KGHSH and LQKENI. Here the CDR3 DNA reads TGTGCCAGCTCACCTGACAGGGGGTACAGCTATGGCTACACCTTC. Amino acids: CASSPDRGYSYGYTF.

This clone occurred many times. V and J are TRBV27 and TRBJ2-1, with TRBD2 matching over 12 bases. The CDR3 extends over 17 amino acids. The V gene end was trimmed by 3 bases and the J gene end by 3 bases; junction bases not matched to a gene: 6. In germline, CDR1 is MNHEY, CDR2 SMNVEV (reference sequence). The CDR3 protein is CASSFGGLAGNYNEQFF. The CDR3 coding sequence is TGTGCCAGCAGTTTTGGGGGACTAGCGGGTAACTACAATGAGCAGTTCTTC.

A note on this clone: The same CDR3 is also encoded by other DNA sequences in this sample. This chain uses TRBV6-5 with TRBJ1-3, with D unresolved. V was cut by 0 bases and J by 0 bases, with 3 bases left in between. CDR3 length equals 14 residues. Germline-derived CDR1 and CDR2 are MNHEY and SVGAGI. The chain's CDR3 is CASSYSTSGNTIYF. CDR3 bases: TGTGCCAGCAGTTACTCGACCTCTGGAAACACCATATATTTT.

To note about this clone: In the same sample, other DNA sequences code for this CDR3. The chain carries TRBV7-2 and TRBJ2-7; TRBD2 matches at 9 bases. The germline V gene has CDR1 SGHTA and CDR2 FQGNSA. V trimming: 1 base; J trimming: 2 bases; junction bases outside the gene matches: 3. The CDR3 length is 15 residues. The CDR3: CASSLVAGGTYEQYF. The DNA for the CDR3 is TGTGCCAGCAGCTTAGTCGCGGGAGGGACCTACGAGCAGTACTTC.

The chain joins TRBV10-3 to TRBJ2-4, with TRBD2 matching 8 bases. After removal of 0 bases from V and 4 bases from J, the junction contained 5 bases not matched to a gene. The CDR3 covers 16 residues. Germline V gene sequence: CDR1 ENHRY, CDR2 SYGVKD. The DNA of the CDR3 is TGTGCCATCAGTGAGTCTAGCGGGGATTTAAAAAACATTCAGTACTTC. This codes for CAISESSGDLKNIQYF.

The V call is TRBV7-2, the J call TRBJ2-5; 10 nucleotides agree with TRBD2. This CDR3 is 15 amino acids long. After removal of 5 bases from V and 2 bases from J, the junction contained 5 bases not matched to a gene. Germline-derived CDR1 and CDR2 are SGHTA and FQGNSA. Written as DNA, the CDR3 is TGTGCCAGCAGCCCCATGGGACTAGCGCAAGAGACCCAGTACTTC. It codes for CASSPMGLAQETQYF.

The CDR3 region is CACLMSASETQYF. The CDR3, as DNA: TGTGCCTGCCTTATGAGCGCGTCGGAGACCCAGTACTTC. The chain joins TRBV5-4 to TRBJ2-5; D gene uncertain. Germline V gene lookup returns CDR1 SGHNT and CDR2 YYREEE (reference sequence). V lost 10 bases and J lost 5, with 18 bases in between. This CDR3 has 13 amino acids.

The chain has TRBV30 and TRBJ2-7, with 12 bases identical to TRBD1. Looked up from germline, CDR1 is GTSNPN and CDR2 is SVGIG (reference sequence). Trimming cost V 4 bases and J 4 bases; bases outside gene matches: 8. The CDR3 totals 15 residues. The CDR3, as DNA: TGTGCCTGGACCCTAGGGGGACAGGGGGCTTACGAGCAGTACTTC. It specifies CAWTLGGQGAYEQYF.

The rearrangement joins TRBV11-2 to TRBJ2-3; 9 bases are a match to TRBD1. The CDR3 extends over 16 amino acids. The V segment lost 4 bases and the J segment 4 bases; nucleotides outside the gene matches: 9. From germline, CDR1 is SGHAT and CDR2 FQNNGV. The chain's CDR3 is CASSSWTGASSDTQYF. As DNA, the CDR3 is TGTGCCAGCAGCTCCTGGACAGGGGCAAGTTCAGATACGCAGTATTTT. Combining the CDR3 with reference TRBV11-2 and TRBJ2-3 gives the whole variable domain EAGVAQSPRYKIIEKRQSVAFWCNPISGHATLYWYQQILGQGPKLLIQFQNNGVVDDSQLPKDRFSAERLKGVDSTLKIQPAKLEDSAVYLCASSSWTGASSDTQYFGPGTRLTVL.

The chain has TRBV1 and TRBJ1-4; the table names TRBD1, a call not compared with the DNA. TRBV1 is reported as a pseudogene. CDR3 size: 15 residues. This CDR3 is CTSSQVSTGNEKLFF. The DNA of the CDR3 is TGCACCAGCAGCCAAGTGTCTACAGGTAATGAAAAACTGTTTTTT.

V and J are TRBV2 and TRBJ2-7; 9 bases agree with TRBD1. CDR3 length equals 14 residues. Looked up from germline, CDR1 is SNHLY and CDR2 is FYNNEI. Unmatched junction bases numbered 5, after V lost 5 bases and J lost 3 bases. CDR3 bases: TGTGCCAGCAGTCCACAGGGACAGGGCTACGAGCAGTACTTC. Amino acids: CASSPQGQGYEQYF.

The J gene is TRBJ1-1, the V gene TRBV5-1, with D perhaps matching TRBD1 (6 bases). CDR3 size: 13 residues. Germline lookup yields CDR1 SGHRS and CDR2 YFSETQ. Trimming took 0 bases from V and 10 from J, leaving 13 bases between them. CDR3 protein: CASSLDRESRAFF. The CDR3 DNA reads TGCGCCAGCAGCTTGGACAGGGAAAGTCGAGCTTTCTTT.

The rearrangement joins TRBV9 to TRBJ2-1; D not certain. V was shortened by 0 bases and J by 0 bases, with 13 bases between the two germline ends. The CDR3 consists of 17 residues. Looked up from germline, CDR1 is SGDLS and CDR2 is YYNGEE. The CDR3 is CASSVGPSMSSYNEQFF. The CDR3 DNA follows: TGTGCCAGCAGCGTAGGGCCCTCGATGAGCTCCTACAATGAGCAGTTCTTC.

The V call is TRBV7-2, the J call TRBJ2-7; possibly TRBD2 for D (6 bases). CDR3 length: 15 residues. The V end lost 3 bases, the J end lost 1 base, and 13 bases lay between the germline ends. Germline loops: CDR1 SGHTA, CDR2 FQGNSA. CDR3 in amino acids: CASSFRLVGSYEQYF. The CDR3 nucleotides read TGTGCCAGCAGCTTTAGACTAGTTGGATCCTACGAGCAGTACTTC.

The J gene is TRBJ2-7, the V gene TRBV10-3; 16 bases are shared with TRBD2. V shed 6 bases, J shed 7 bases, and the junction held 15 bases outside the gene matches. This CDR3 contains 18 residues. Germline assignment: CDR1 ENHRY and CDR2 SYGVKD. The CDR3 bases are TGTGCCATCAGCCGCGGCGGGGGACTAGCGGGAGGGCCGGGGGAGCAGTACTTC. Amino acid sequence: CAISRGGGLAGGPGEQYF.

This rearrangement joins TRBV5-1 to TRBJ1-1; D perhaps matches TRBD1 (6 bases). V lost 3 bases to trimming and J lost 0 bases, with 18 bases between them. The CDR3 loop spans 17 amino acids. Germline-derived CDR1 and CDR2 are SGHRS and YFSETQ. CDR3 coding DNA: TGCGCCAGCAGCTCGGTAAAAGGGGGATTCATGAACACTGAAGCTTTCTTT. It encodes CASSSVKGGFMNTEAFF. Full variable domain (outside the CDR3, taken from reference TRBV5-1 and TRBJ1-1): KAGVTQTPRYLIKTRGQQVTLSCSPISGHRSVSWYQQTPGQGLQFLFEYFSETQRNKGNFPGRFSGRQFSNSRSEMNVSTLELGDSALYLCASSSVKGGFMNTEAFFGQGTRLTVV.

J is TRBJ1-2 and V is TRBV30; tentatively, D is TRBD1 (6 bases). CDR1 and CDR2 from the germline V gene are GTSNPN and SVGIG (reference sequence). The CDR3 is 13 amino acids. The CDR3: CLAGTRANYGYTF. The CDR3 DNA reads as TGTTTGGCAGGGACAAGGGCTAACTATGGCTACACCTTC.

V and J are TRBV28 and TRBJ1-3, with D uncertain. CDR3 size: 15 residues. V lost 11 bases, J lost 0 bases, and 17 bases lay in between. Per the germline V gene, CDR1 is MDHEN and CDR2 is SYDVKM. Here the CDR3 DNA reads TGTGCCGCAAACAAGGAGGGAGACTCTGGAAACACCATATATTTT. Translation: CAANKEGDSGNTIYF.

This clone occurred a few times. V is TRBV7-9 and J is TRBJ2-5; D is undetermined. Trimming shortened V by 1 base and J by 5 bases, and 5 bases separated the two germline ends. Per germline, CDR1 SEHNR and CDR2 FQNEAQ (reference sequence). CDR3 size: 12 residues. The CDR3 DNA follows: TGTGCCAGCAGCTTAGGGTTGGAGACCCAGTACTTC. Amino acid sequence: CASSLGLETQYF.

The chain is built from TRBV5-1 and TRBJ1-1; D ambiguous. Trimming shortened V by 2 bases and J by 5 bases, and 7 bases separated the two germline ends. CDR1 and CDR2 from the germline V gene are SGHRS and YFSETQ. This CDR3 region has 12 residues. The CDR3 coding sequence is TGCGCCAGCAGCTTTGGAGCGACTGAAGCTTTCTTT. Its translation is CASSFGATEAFF.

The gene calls are TRBV27 and TRBJ2-1, with D maybe TRBD2 (5 bases). V lost 3 bases and J lost 4, with 13 bases in between. The CDR3 is made up of 15 amino acids. CDR1 is MNHEY and CDR2 is SMNVEV in the germline V gene (reference sequence). In DNA form, the CDR3 reads TGTGCCAGCAGTTTTGATGCGGGTCGATACAATGAGCAGTTCTTC. Translation: CASSFDAGRYNEQFF.

The gene calls are TRBV29-1 and TRBJ1-6, with D perhaps TRBD1 (5 bases). V was clipped by 2 bases and J by 0 bases, with 23 bases between them. Germline CDR1 and CDR2: SQVTM and ANQGSEA. The CDR3 spans 20 residues. The CDR3 protein is CSVERLKGRYTSSYNSPLHF. The DNA of the CDR3 is TGCAGCGTTGAAAGACTGAAGGGGCGTTACACGAGCTCCTATAATTCACCCCTCCACTTT.

V is TRBV11-2 and J is TRBJ2-7, with 9 bases aligning to TRBD1. CDR1 is SGHAT, CDR2 FQNNGV, per germline. CDR3 length equals 14 residues. J was trimmed by 2 bases and V by 3 bases; bases with no gene match: 2. CDR3 DNA: TGTGCCAGCAGCTTTTGGGACAGGGCCTACGAGCAGTACTTC. As protein: CASSFWDRAYEQYF.

This clone has a single count. This rearrangement joins TRBV6-5 to TRBJ1-5; TRBD1 matches 11 bases. Germline trimming cut 6 bases from V and 6 bases from J; bases unmatched to any gene: 7. This CDR3 has 15 residues. Germline assignment: CDR1 MNHEY and CDR2 SVGAGI. The CDR3 DNA reads TGTGCCAGCAGCCGTGGACAGGGGGCAAGTCAGCCCCAGCATTTT. Residues: CASSRGQGASQPQHF.

This chain links TRBV2 with TRBJ1-4, with D uncertain. Germline V gene data show CDR1 as SNHLY and CDR2 as FYNNEI. V was pared by 10 bases and J by 7 bases, with 10 bases between. The CDR3 extends over 11 amino acids. The CDR3 loop is CATGNGEKLFF. As DNA, the CDR3 is TGTGCCACCGGGAACGGTGAAAAACTGTTTTTT.

The chain employs TRBV6-1 and TRBJ1-1; the D gene is possibly TRBD1 (5 bases). Germline-derived CDR1 and CDR2 are MNHNS and SASEGT. This CDR3 region has 12 residues. The V gene lost 3 bases and the J gene lost 9 bases, with 11 bases spanning the gap. CDR3 nucleotides: TGTGCCAGCAGTGATTTTCAGGGTCAAGCTTTCTTT. Protein product: CASSDFQGQAFF.